The 7 T cell receptor beta chains presented below share a single source sample, sequenced in a study of T cells in Graves' hyperthyroidism and ophthalmopathy. RNA transcripts were the template for amplifying TCR beta CDR3 regions. The TCR CDR3 first-round RT-PCR relied on the HTBI primer set. TCRdb fed the multiplex PCR reads into MiXCR, producing one record per CDR3 protein. The table includes 500,000 to 800,000 distinct CDR3 sequences, about 14% detected once. Sequencing used blood. Source of these receptors: a woman aged 50 to 60 with Graves' ophthalmopathy.

The gene calls are TRBV3-1 and TRBJ1-6; 7 nucleotides align to TRBD1. From germline, CDR1 is LGHDT and CDR2 YNNKEL (reference sequence). CDR3 length: 15 residues. J gave up 7 bases and V 2 bases, and 5 bases lay outside the gene matches. The CDR3 region is CASSQRDRENSPLHF. Written as DNA, the CDR3 is TGTGCCAGCAGCCAACGAGACAGGGAGAATTCACCCCTCCACTTT. Filled out from reference TRBV3-1 and TRBJ1-6, the complete variable domain reads DTAVSQTPKYLVTQMGNDKSIKCEQNLGHDTMYWYKQDSKKFLKIMFSYNNKELIINETVPNRFSPKSPDKAHLNLHINSLELGDSAVYFCASSQRDRENSPLHFGNGTRLTVT.

This clonotype came up many times. The chain uses TRBV20-1 and TRBJ2-1, with D tentatively TRBD2 (7 bases). The germline gives CDR1 DFQATT, CDR2 SNEGSKA (reference sequence). V lost 8 bases and J lost 0, with 23 bases in between. This CDR3 spans 17 amino acids. The CDR3 loop reads CSKDRTRDLSSYNEQFF. As DNA, the CDR3 is TGCAGTAAAGACAGGACTAGGGACCTCAGCTCCTACAATGAGCAGTTCTTC.

This clonotype was detected many times. V is TRBV4-2 and J is TRBJ1-5; D unclear. Germline loops: CDR1 LGHNA, CDR2 YNFKEQ. The CDR3 spans 18 residues. Trimming left V 1 base short and J 2 bases short, with 18 bases between. CDR3 amino acids: CASSQGRVGENRNQPQHF. CDR3 DNA sequence: TGTGCCAGCAGCCAAGGTAGGGTGGGTGAAAATCGCAATCAGCCCCAGCATTTT.

This clonotype was recorded many times. J is TRBJ1-3 and V is TRBV30; D is undetermined. The CDR3 extends over 13 amino acids. From germline, CDR1 is GTSNPN and CDR2 SVGIG (reference sequence). Trimming left V 2 bases short and J 0 bases short, with 5 bases between. The CDR3 sequence: CAWSFSSGNTIYF. The CDR3 region has the DNA TGTGCCTGGAGTTTCAGCTCTGGAAACACCATATATTTT.

The sample holds a few counts of this clonotype. The chain uses TRBV12-3 or TRBV12-4 and TRBJ2-2; 7 nucleotides match TRBD1. V gave up 2 bases and J gave up 8 bases; unmatched junction bases: 11. This CDR3 comprises 16 residues. The CDR3 bases are TGTGCCAGCAGTTTAAAGGATGGGGGCAGGGGGGGGGAGCTGTTTTTT. As protein: CASSLKDGGRGGELFF.

This clonotype was picked up many times. This chain joins TRBV6-1 and TRBJ2-1; D is ambiguous. Germline assignment: CDR1 MNHNS and CDR2 SASEGT. The CDR3 runs 14 residues. Trimming removed 1 base from V and 8 bases from J, with 12 bases in between. CDR3 nucleotide sequence: TGTGCCAGCAGTGAAGGGTTAGCTCGGGATGAGCAGTTCTTC. It translates to CASSEGLARDEQFF.

Notes on this clonotype: Given the absence of the conserved phenylalanine or tryptophan at the CDR3 end, a read error is likely. The J gene is TRBJ1-1, the V gene TRBV12-3 or TRBV12-4; D remains ambiguous. This CDR3 is 13 amino acids long. Trimming took 3 bases from V and 1 from J, leaving 6 bases between them. CDR3 DNA sequence: TGTGCCAGCAGTTTGAGAGGGAACACTGAAGCTTTCCTT. The encoded protein is CASSLRGNTEAFL.